The subject of this entry is one TCR beta chain. These data are taken from a study of cytomegalovirus exposure and HLA in healthy donors. PCR was performed using 60 Vbeta and 13 Jbeta primers. The table came from immunoSEQ multiplex PCR; TCRdb's copy has only in-frame clones and leaves some out. Of more than 65,000 clones in the sample, around 79% are singletons; the top ten hold 5% to 7%. V was pared by 2 bases and J by 7 bases, with 14 bases between. The germline V gene has CDR1 SGHTA and CDR2 FQGNSA. The CDR3 totals 15 residues. Material: PBMCs. The chain is built from TRBV7-2 and TRBJ1-4; D unclear. The clonotype was recovered from a man between 18 and 29 years old in good health and CMV-seropositive. The DNA of the CDR3 is TGTGCCAGCAGCTTACCGGGTTCTTTGGGTGAAAAACTGTTTTTT. Amino acids: CASSLPGSLGEKLFF.